This T cell receptor beta chain was identified during a study of T cells in Graves' hyperthyroidism and ophthalmopathy. This clonotype was detected many times. Regions amplified from RNA transcripts were the TCR beta CDR3 regions. HTBI primers were the set used in a first-round RT-PCR of the TCR CDR3. TCRdb processed the multiplex PCR reads anew with MiXCR; each CDR3 protein has one entry. There are approximately 590,000 distinct CDR3 sequences in the sample; approximately 15% occur only once, and 6.5% to 8% lies in the top ten. Germline loops: CDR1 SQVTM, CDR2 ANQGSEA. CDR3 size: 11 residues. Trimming stripped 4 bases from V and 4 bases from J, with 8 bases between.

This clonotype was obtained from a woman aged 25 to 39 with Graves' hyperthyroidism. The genes are TRBV29-1 and TRBJ2-7; D might be TRBD1 or TRBD2, each matching 5 bases. The sequenced sample consisted of blood. Written as DNA, the CDR3 is TGCAGCGTTGCCGAGGGGTACGAGCAGTACTTC. Protein sequence: CSVAEGYEQYF.